The clone carrying this TCR beta chain was found many times. The antigen remains undetermined. The source of the sample is a study of response to subunit inactivated influenza vaccine. Study-level points and caveats: Authors suggested each seasonal flu vaccination may recruit only limited numbers of new T cells.

TCRdb re-called the RT-PCR reads through MiXCR, storing one row per CDR3 protein. The sample holds about half a million distinct CDR3 sequences, 6.5% to 8% seen once. V shed 2 bases, J shed 5 bases, and the junction held 6 bases outside the gene matches. The CDR3 has 16 amino acids. The starting material was PBMCs from blood, obtained roughly 24 months after vaccination. The sequence was obtained from a man between 50 and 75 years old who received an inactivated influenza vaccine. The V and J genes are TRBV12-3 or TRBV12-4 and TRBJ2-2, with 9 bases fitting TRBD1. The CDR3 DNA reads TGTGCCAGCAGTTTATTACAGGGGGCGAGAACCGGGGAGCTGTTTTTT. This gives the protein CASSLLQGARTGELFF.